This T cell receptor beta chain was sequenced during a study of blood T cell repertoires in COVID-19. Across the study: Specimens from acute and convalescent COVID-19 originated in the United States, Italy and Spain.

The CDR3 is 14 amino acids. Germline CDR1 is SGHDT and CDR2 is YYEEEE. Trimming shortened V by 2 bases and J by 7 bases, and 12 bases separated the two germline ends. Authors' processing steps: Estimation of nucleated cell counts relied on the amplification of reference gene primers. Method: immunoSEQ multiplex PCR; TCRdb's copy keeps in-frame clones and lacks some. That table is the source of V, J and clone size, and D and trimming were worked out from the DNA. The sample yields hundreds of thousands of clones, roughly 86% seen once. The origin of this receptor is a man between 65 and 85 years old with acute or convalescent COVID-19. The gene calls are TRBV5-6 and TRBJ1-4; D may be TRBD1 (6 bases). Material: peripheral blood. Written as DNA, the CDR3 is TGTGCCAGCAGCTTCGGCAGGGGAAGTGAAAAACTGTTTTTT. This sequence encodes CASSFGRGSEKLFF.